One sample yielded the 6 T cell receptor beta chains listed below, sequenced in a study of response to subunit inactivated influenza vaccine. TCRdb passed the RT-PCR reads through MiXCR, listing each CDR3 protein once. The data show approximately 700,000 distinct CDR3 sequences, 11% to 15% seen once. Sequencing used PBMCs from blood, obtained 14 to 15 days before vaccination. All receptors come from a man aged 45 to 65 who received an inactivated influenza vaccine.

CDR3 loop: CASSELSEFF. The CDR3 DNA follows: TGTGCCAGCAGTGAACTCTCGGAATTCTTC. The gene calls are TRBV6-1 and TRBJ2-1, with D unresolved. The V gene's germline CDR1 is MNHNS and CDR2 SASEGT. The CDR3 is 10 residues long. Trimming removed 2 bases at V and 16 bases at J, with 9 bases between.

This clonotype was observed many times. The V gene is TRBV4-1, the J gene TRBJ2-5; D is undetermined. Deletions cut 4 bases from V and 2 bases from J, with 11 bases between. From germline, CDR1 is MGHRA and CDR2 YSYEKL. The CDR3 has 14 amino acids. Here the CDR3 reads CASSRTTLQETQYF. The DNA for the CDR3 is TGCGCCAGCAGCCGGACCACCTTACAAGAGACCCAGTACTTC.

The rearrangement joins TRBV28 to TRBJ2-7; TRBD2 agrees at 9 bases. The CDR3 has 15 amino acids. With 5 bases clipped from V and 6 bases from J, the junction kept 11 bases outside the gene matches. Germline V gene data show CDR1 as MDHEN and CDR2 as SYDVKM. CDR3 sequence (DNA): TGTGCCAGCAGTCCTTTGAGGACTAGCGTATCCGAGCAGTACTTC. This gives the protein CASSPLRTSVSEQYF.

This clonotype was seen ten or more times. The chain recombines TRBV5-6 with TRBJ2-4; 7 bases are a match to TRBD1. Germline CDR1 and CDR2: SGHDT and YYEEEE. The ends lost 6 bases at V and 9 bases at J; junction bases unmatched: 12. The CDR3 has 14 residues. CDR3 sequence (DNA): TGTGCCAGCACCATGGGGACAGTTGCTTTCATTCAGTACTTC. It is translated as CASTMGTVAFIQYF.

CDR3 sequence: CASSQEPGGMGELFF. In DNA, the CDR3 is TGCGCCAGCAGCCAAGAACCAGGGGGCATGGGGGAGCTGTTTTTT. The V gene is TRBV4-3, the J gene TRBJ2-2, with 8 bases that match TRBD1. V was pared by 0 bases and J by 8 bases, with 5 bases of the junction left unmatched. Per germline, CDR1 LGHNA and CDR2 YSLEER. The CDR3 is 15 residues long.

The CDR3 spells CASSLGRTSGHTDTQYF. The CDR3 coding sequence is TGTGCCAGCAGCTTGGGACGGACTAGCGGACACACAGATACGCAGTATTTT. This chain connects TRBV5-5 to TRBJ2-3; 10 bases line up with TRBD2. This CDR3 comprises 17 residues. Germline V gene data show CDR1 as SGHKS and CDR2 as YYEKEE (reference sequence). V lost 0 bases to trimming and J lost 2 bases; unmatched junction nucleotides: 6. The variable domain in full, with the rest retrieved from reference TRBV5-5 and TRBJ2-3, is DAGVTQSPTHLIKTRGQQVTLRCSPISGHKSVSWYQQVLGQGPQFIFQYYEKEERGRGNFPDRFSARQFPNYSSELNVNALLLGDSALYLCASSLGRTSGHTDTQYFGPGTRLTVL.